This T cell receptor (beta chain) was sequenced in a study of blood T cells in healthy people across ages (dated by TCRdb to about 2015). Regarding the research as a whole: In model experiments, template switching captured roughly one uniquely barcoded TCR beta cDNA molecule for every two T cells. The study measured age-related changes in TCR beta repertoire diversity using deep sequencing normalized with unique cDNA molecular identifiers. The donors were split into four age groups: young (average about 15 years), middle-aged (around 37), aged (more than 55) and long-lived (82). Donors of different ages were randomly distributed across sequencing lanes to avoid experimental bias. Using the same blood draw, the study looked at two additional independent replicas of 1 million unique cDNA reads for two donors, one aged 18 to 30 and the other aged 80 or older. On the study overall, not on this receptor specifically: Observed TCR beta diversity per million T cells fell roughly linearly with age, and a significant reduction was already apparent by age roughly 40. Compared with the aged group, the long-lived group had more naive CD4+ T cells, fewer expanded clones and increased TCR diversity, suggesting age selection. Bulk unsorted PBMC profiling prevented conclusive comparison of naive and antigen-experienced compartments. A strong correlation was found between observed TCR beta diversity and the percentage of naive T cells measured by flow cytometry. Because donor CMV infection status was unknown, age-related changes in expanded clonotypes were potentially confounded. Estimates of total diversity from one million sequenced T cells were regarded as lower bounds and underestimates.

Via the germline V gene, CDR1 is LGHNA and CDR2 YSLEER. Trimming removed 2 bases from V and 1 base from J, leaving 11 bases between the germline ends. Reading from cysteine to phenylalanine, the CDR3 counts 15 amino acids. The CDR3 DNA has 45 bases and is translated from base 1. This clonotype appeared a few times. The antigen it binds to is not known. There are no base qualities to consult, and no much larger clone falls within one base. Donors were 39 systemically healthy Caucasian individuals from Russia aged roughly 6 to 95 years. Ten milliliters of peripheral blood were drawn from each donor into EDTA-treated Vacutainer tubes. Ficoll-Paque density-gradient centrifugation was used to isolate PBMCs, with at least 6.5 million per sample. Trizol reagent was used to extract total RNA from the PBMCs, yielding at least 5.5 micrograms per sample. For every donor, an aliquot of PBMCs went through flow cytometry to measure the percentages of naive CD45RAhigh/CD27high T cells.

Library generation was performed with 5' RACE. The sequencer was an Illumina HiSeq 2500. A second PCR of 7 to 11 cycles was performed with a sample-barcoded 5' primer and a J-beta primer mix. A unique molecular identifier was introduced onto each TCR beta cDNA molecule by a template-switch 5' adaptor carrying 12 random nucleotides. At least 3 million CDR3-containing paired-end reads were obtained from each sample. All of the RNA was converted into first-strand cDNA using the Mint cDNA synthesis kit, with a TRBC-specific oligonucleotide serving as the primer. All cDNA was treated with uracil-DNA glycosylase and then went through a first 18-cycle PCR with the universal primers M1SS and BC2_uni_R. Concerning the study's data processing: For normalization, 1 million high-quality reads, each with a distinct molecular identifier, were randomly selected from each sample. Reads sharing molecular identifiers were discarded rather than binned into consensus sequences. MiTCR, with a Q25 quality threshold and the strictest error-elimination algorithm, was used for CDR3 identification, clonotype clustering and error correction. A nonparametric unseen species model with Euler transformation was used to estimate lower-bound total TCR beta diversity. TCRdb reran the public reads through fastp at Q25 and MiXCR, keeping productive beta chains. Rows with a matching CDR3 protein are joined into one entry that keeps the most common DNA and genes. TCRdb, rather than the study authors, made the V and J calls. A total of approximately 670,000 distinct CDR3 sequences appear in this sample, around 38% of them only once. The top ten clonotypes cover approximately 29% of the sample.

The sequenced material came from blood. This sequence uses TRBV4-3 and TRBJ2-5, with no reliable assignment of the D segment. The receptor was isolated from a man older than 75 in good health. DNA sequence: TGCGCCAGCAGCCAAAGTGTTCTTAGCCAAGAGACCCAGTACTTC. Translated, it reads CASSQSVLSQETQYF.